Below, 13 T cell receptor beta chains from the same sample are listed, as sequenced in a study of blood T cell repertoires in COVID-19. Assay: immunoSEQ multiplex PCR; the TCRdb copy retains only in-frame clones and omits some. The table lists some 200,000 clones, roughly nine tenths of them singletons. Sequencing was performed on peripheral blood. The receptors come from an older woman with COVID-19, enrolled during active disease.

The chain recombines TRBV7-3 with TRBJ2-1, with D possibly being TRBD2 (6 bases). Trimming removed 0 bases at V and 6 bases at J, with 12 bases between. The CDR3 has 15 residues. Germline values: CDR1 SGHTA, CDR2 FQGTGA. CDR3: CASSLTRGSGNEQFF. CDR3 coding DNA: TGTGCCAGCAGCTTAACTAGGGGTAGCGGCAATGAGCAGTTCTTC.

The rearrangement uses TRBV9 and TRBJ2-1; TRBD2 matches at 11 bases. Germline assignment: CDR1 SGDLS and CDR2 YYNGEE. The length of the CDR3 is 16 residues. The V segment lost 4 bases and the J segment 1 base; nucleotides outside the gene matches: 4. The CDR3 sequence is CASSTRLAGSYNEQFF. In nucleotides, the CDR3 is TGTGCCAGCAGCACCAGACTAGCGGGATCCTACAATGAGCAGTTCTTC.

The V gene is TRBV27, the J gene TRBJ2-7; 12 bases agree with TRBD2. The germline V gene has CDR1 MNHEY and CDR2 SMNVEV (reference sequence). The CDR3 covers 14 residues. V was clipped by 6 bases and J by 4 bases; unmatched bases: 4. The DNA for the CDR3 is TGTGCCAGCAGACAGGGACTAGCGGGTTACGAGCAGTACTTC. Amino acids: CASRQGLAGYEQYF.

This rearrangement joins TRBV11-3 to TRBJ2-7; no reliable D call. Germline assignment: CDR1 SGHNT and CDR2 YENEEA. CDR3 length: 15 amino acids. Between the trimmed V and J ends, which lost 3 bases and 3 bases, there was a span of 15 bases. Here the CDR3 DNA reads TGTGCCAGCAGCTTGGAGCCCGACCTGAACTACGAGCAGTACTTC. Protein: CASSLEPDLNYEQYF.

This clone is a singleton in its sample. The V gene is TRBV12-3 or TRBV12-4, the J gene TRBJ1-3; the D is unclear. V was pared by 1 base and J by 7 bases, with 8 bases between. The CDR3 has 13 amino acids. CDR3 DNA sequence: TGTGCCAGCAGTTTAGTTGGCTCTAACACCATATATTTT. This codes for CASSLVGSNTIYF.

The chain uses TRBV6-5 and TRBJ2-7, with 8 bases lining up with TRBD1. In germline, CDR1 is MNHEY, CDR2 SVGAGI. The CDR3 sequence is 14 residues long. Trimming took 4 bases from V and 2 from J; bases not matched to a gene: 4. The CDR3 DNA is TGTGCCAGCAGTTCCTACAGGGGGACCTACGAGCAGTACTTC. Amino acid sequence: CASSSYRGTYEQYF.

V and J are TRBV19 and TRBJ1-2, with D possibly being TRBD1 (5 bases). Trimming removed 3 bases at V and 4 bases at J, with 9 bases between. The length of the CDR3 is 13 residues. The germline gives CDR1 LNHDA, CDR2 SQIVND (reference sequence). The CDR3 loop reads CASSMGRIYGYTF. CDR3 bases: TGTGCCAGTAGTATGGGGCGGATCTATGGCTACACCTTC.

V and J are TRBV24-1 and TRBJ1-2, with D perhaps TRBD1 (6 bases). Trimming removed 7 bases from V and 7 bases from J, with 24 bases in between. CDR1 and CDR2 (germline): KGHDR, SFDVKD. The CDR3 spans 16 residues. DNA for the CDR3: TGTGCCACCAGCCCCGAGGGCCGCAGGGGAACAGGTGGCTACACCTTC. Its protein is CATSPEGRRGTGGYTF.

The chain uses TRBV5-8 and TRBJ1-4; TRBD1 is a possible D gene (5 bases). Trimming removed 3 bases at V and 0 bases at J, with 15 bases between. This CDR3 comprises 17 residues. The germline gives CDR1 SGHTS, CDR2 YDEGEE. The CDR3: CASSSGATAATNEKLFF. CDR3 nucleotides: TGTGCCAGCAGCTCTGGGGCGACAGCCGCAACTAATGAAAAACTGTTTTTT.

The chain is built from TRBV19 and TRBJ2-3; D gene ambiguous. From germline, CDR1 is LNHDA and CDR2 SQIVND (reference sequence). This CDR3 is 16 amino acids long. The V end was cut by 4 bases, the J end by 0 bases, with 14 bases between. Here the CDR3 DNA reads TGTGCCAGTAGTACTGGTAGTGGTTCTAGCACAGATACGCAGTATTTT. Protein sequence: CASSTGSGSSTDTQYF.

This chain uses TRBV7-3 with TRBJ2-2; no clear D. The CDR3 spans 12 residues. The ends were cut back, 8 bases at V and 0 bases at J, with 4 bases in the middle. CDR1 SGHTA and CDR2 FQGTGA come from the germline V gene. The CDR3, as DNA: TGTGCCAGCTCAGCGAACACCGGGGAGCTGTTTTTT. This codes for CASSANTGELFF. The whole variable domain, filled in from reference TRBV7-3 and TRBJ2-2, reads GAGVSQTPSNKVTEKGKYVELRCDPISGHTALYWYRQSLGQGPEFLIYFQGTGAADDSGLPNDRFFAVRPEGSVSTLKIQRTERGDSAVYLCASSANTGELFFGEGSRLTVL.

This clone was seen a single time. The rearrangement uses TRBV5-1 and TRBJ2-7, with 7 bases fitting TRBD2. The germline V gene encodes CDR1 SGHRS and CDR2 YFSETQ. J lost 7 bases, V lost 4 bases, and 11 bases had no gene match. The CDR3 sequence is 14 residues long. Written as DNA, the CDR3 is TGCGCCAGCAGCCCCGAGGGAGGGTACCTGGAGCAGTACTTC. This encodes CASSPEGGYLEQYF.

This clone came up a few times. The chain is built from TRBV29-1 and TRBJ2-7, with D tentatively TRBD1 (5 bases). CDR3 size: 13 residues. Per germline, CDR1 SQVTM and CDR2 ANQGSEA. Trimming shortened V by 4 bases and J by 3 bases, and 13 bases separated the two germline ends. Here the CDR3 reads CSVGQGEGYEQYF. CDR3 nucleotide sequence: TGCAGCGTTGGGCAAGGGGAAGGCTACGAGCAGTACTTC.